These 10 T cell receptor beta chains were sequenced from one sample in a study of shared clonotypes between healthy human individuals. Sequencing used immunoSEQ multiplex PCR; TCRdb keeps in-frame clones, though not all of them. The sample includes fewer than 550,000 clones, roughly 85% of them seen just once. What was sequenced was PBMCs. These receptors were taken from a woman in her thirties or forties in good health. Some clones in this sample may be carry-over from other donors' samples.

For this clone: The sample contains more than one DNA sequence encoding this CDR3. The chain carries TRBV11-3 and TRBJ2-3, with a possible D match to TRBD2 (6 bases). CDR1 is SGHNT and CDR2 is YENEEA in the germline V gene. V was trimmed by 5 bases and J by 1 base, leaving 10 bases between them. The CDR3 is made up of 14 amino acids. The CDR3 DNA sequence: TGTGCCAGCAGCGCGGGGCGCGGCACAGATACGCAGTATTTT. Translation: CASSAGRGTDTQYF. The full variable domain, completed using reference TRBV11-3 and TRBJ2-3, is EAGVVQSPRYKIIEKKQPVAFWCNPISGHNTLYWYLQNLGQGPELLIRYENEEAVDDSQLPKDRFSAERLKGVDSTLKIQPAELGDSAVYLCASSAGRGTDTQYFGPGTRLTVL.

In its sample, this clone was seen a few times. CDR3 protein: CASSAPGQSNEQFF. In DNA, the CDR3 is TGTGCCAGCAGCGCCCCGGGACAGAGCAATGAGCAGTTCTTC. V is TRBV7-3 and J is TRBJ2-1; TRBD1 aligns across 7 bases. This CDR3 has 14 residues. The ends lost 5 bases at V and 6 bases at J; junction bases unmatched: 7. Germline V gene sequence: CDR1 SGHTA, CDR2 FQGTGA.

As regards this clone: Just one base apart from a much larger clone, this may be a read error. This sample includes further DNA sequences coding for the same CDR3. The CDR3 here is CASSLGIAQGNTEAFF. The CDR3 DNA is TGCGCCAGCAGCTTAGGAATAGCGCAAGGTAACACTGAAGCTTTCTTT. The chain has TRBV5-1 and TRBJ1-1; D remains unclear. Trimming shortened V by 2 bases and J by 2 bases, and 16 bases separated the two germline ends. The germline gives CDR1 SGHRS, CDR2 YFSETQ. The CDR3 totals 16 residues.

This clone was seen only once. Here the CDR3 reads CASSLDRGQYGYTF. The CDR3 bases are TGTGCCAGCAGCTTAGACAGGGGCCAATATGGCTACACCTTC. The V and J genes are TRBV7-2 and TRBJ1-2; TRBD1 aligns across 7 bases. Per the germline V gene, CDR1 is SGHTA and CDR2 is FQGNSA. Trimming removed 1 base from V and 5 bases from J; junction bases left unmatched: 4. The CDR3 is 14 residues long.

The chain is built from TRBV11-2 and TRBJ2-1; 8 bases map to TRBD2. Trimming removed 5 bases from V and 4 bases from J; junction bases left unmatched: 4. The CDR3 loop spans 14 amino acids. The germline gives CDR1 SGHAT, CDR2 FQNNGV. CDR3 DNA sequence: TGTGCCAGCAGCCGGGGGGGGCAATACAATGAGCAGTTCTTC. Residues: CASSRGGQYNEQFF.

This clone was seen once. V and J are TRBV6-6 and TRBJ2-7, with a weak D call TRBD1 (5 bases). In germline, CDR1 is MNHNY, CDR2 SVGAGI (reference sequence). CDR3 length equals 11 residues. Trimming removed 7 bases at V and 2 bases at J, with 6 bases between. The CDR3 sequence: CASTGTYEQYF. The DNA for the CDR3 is TGTGCCAGCACAGGGACCTACGAGCAGTACTTC.

CDR3 region: CASSETVDEQFF. The CDR3 nucleotides are TGTGCCAGCAGTGAGACTGTAGATGAGCAGTTCTTC. The chain couples TRBV6-1 to TRBJ2-1; D gene uncertain. Between the trimmed V and J ends, which lost 3 bases and 8 bases, there was a span of 8 bases. The germline V gene encodes CDR1 MNHNS and CDR2 SASEGT. The CDR3 runs to 12 residues.

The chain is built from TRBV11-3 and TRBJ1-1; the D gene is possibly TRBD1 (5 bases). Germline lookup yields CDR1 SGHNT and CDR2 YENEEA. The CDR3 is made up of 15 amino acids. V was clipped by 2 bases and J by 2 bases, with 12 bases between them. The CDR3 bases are TGTGCCAGCAGCTTAACTGGGACCACTAACACTGAAGCTTTCTTT. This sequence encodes CASSLTGTTNTEAFF.

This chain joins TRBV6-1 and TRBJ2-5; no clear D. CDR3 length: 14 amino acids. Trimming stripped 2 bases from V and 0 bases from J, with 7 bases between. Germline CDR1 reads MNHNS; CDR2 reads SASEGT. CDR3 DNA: TGTGCCAGCAGTGAAACCACCCACCAAGAGACCCAGTACTTC. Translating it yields CASSETTHQETQYF.

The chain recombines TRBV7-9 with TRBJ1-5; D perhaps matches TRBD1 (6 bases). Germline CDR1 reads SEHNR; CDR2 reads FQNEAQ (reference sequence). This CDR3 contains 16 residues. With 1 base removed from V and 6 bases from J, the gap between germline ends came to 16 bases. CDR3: CASSLGSGGGGQPQHF. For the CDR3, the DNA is TGTGCCAGCAGCTTAGGGAGCGGGGGAGGGGGTCAGCCCCAGCATTTT.